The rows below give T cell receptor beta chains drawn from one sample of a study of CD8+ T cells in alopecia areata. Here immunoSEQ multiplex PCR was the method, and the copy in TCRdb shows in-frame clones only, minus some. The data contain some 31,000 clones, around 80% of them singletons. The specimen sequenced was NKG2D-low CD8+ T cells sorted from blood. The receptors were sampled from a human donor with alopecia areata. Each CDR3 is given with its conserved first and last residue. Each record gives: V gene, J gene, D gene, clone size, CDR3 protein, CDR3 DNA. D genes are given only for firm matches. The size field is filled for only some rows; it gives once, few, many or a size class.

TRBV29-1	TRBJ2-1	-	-	CSVEEWGSYNEQFF	TGCAGCGTTGAGGAGTGGGGCTCCTACAATGAGCAGTTCTTC
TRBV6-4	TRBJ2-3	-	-	CASHFTRRAGGDTQYF	TGTGCCAGCCACTTTACTCGGAGGGCGGGCGGCGATACGCAGTATTTT
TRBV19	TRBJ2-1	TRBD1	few	CASSIRQGNEQFF	TGTGCCAGTAGTATCCGACAGGGAAATGAGCAGTTCTTC
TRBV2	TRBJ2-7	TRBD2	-	CASRALAENYEQYF	TGTGCCAGCAGAGCGCTAGCGGAAAACTACGAGCAGTACTTC
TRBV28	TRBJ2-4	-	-	CASSLGGWGIQYF	TGTGCCAGCAGTTTGGGCGGCTGGGGGATTCAGTACTTC
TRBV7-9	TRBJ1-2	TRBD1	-	CASSLGTEANYGYTF	TGTGCCAGCAGCTTGGGGACAGAAGCTAACTATGGCTACACCTTC
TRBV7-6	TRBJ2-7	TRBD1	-	CASSPGTGVYEQYF	TGTGCCAGCAGCCCCGGGACAGGGGTCTACGAGCAGTACTTC
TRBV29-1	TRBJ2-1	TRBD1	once	CSVDRGYINEQFF	TGCAGCGTTGACAGGGGGTACATCAATGAGCAGTTCTTC
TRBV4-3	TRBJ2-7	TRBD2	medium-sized	CASSQGGYSYEQYF	TGCGCCAGCAGCCAGGGGGGGTATTCCTACGAGCAGTACTTC
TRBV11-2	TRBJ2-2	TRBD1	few	CASSSPTGGRTGELFF	TGTGCCAGCAGCTCACCCACAGGGGGCAGGACCGGGGAGCTGTTTTTT
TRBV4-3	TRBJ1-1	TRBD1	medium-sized	CASSQEYGTGGTEAFF	TGCGCCAGCAGCCAAGAATACGGGACAGGGGGCACTGAAGCTTTCTTT
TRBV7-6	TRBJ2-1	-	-	CASSLGAERYNEQFF	TGTGCCAGCAGCTTAGGCGCAGAGCGCTACAATGAGCAGTTCTTC
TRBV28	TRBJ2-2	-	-	CASRLTVRGTGELFF	TGTGCCAGCAGATTGACAGTTCGGGGCACCGGGGAGCTGTTTTTT
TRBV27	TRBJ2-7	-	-	CASSGQGYEQYF	TGTGCCAGCAGCGGCCAGGGCTACGAGCAGTACTTC
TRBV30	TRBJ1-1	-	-	CAWSTMDSTEAFF	TGTGCCTGGAGTACAATGGACAGCACTGAAGCTTTCTTT
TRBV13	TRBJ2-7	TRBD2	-	CASGRGTSAYEQYF	TGTGCCAGCGGCCGGGGGACTAGCGCCTACGAGCAGTACTTC
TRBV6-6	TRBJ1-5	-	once	CASTVTGSNQPQHF	TGTGCCAGCACCGTGACAGGCAGCAATCAGCCCCAGCATTTT
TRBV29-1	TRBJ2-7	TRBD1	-	CSVGGTGGYEQYF	TGCAGCGTTGGAGGGACAGGGGGCTACGAGCAGTACTTC
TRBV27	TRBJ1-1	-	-	CASSSRTDGTEAFF	TGTGCCAGCAGTTCCCGAACCGACGGCACTGAAGCTTTCTTT
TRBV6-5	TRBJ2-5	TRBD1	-	CASSPGTGLETQYF	TGTGCCAGCAGCCCCGGGACAGGGTTAGAGACCCAGTACTTC
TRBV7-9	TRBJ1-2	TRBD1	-	CASSLVGEGASYGYTF	TGTGCCAGCAGCTTAGTCGGGGAGGGGGCCAGCTATGGCTACACCTTC
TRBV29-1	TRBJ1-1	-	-	CSVESGENTEAFF	TGCAGCGTTGAATCGGGAGAGAACACTGAAGCTTTCTTT
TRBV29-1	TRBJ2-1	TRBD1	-	CSVKTGTGIDEQFF	TGCAGCGTCAAGACCGGGACAGGGATCGATGAGCAGTTCTTC
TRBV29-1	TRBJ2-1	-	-	CSVLVAHGQFF	TGCAGCGTTTTGGTGGCACACGGGCAGTTCTTC
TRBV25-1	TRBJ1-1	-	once	CASSEGTEAFF	TGTGCCAGCAGTGAGGGCACTGAAGCTTTCTTT
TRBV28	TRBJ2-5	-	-	CASSLGQGREETQYF	TGTGCCAGCAGTTTAGGTCAGGGGCGGGAAGAGACCCAGTACTTC
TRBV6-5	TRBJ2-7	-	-	CASSGQTRTYEQYF	TGTGCCAGCAGTGGACAGACAAGGACCTACGAGCAGTACTTC
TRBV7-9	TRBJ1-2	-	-	CASTSGTNYGYTF	TGTGCCAGCACCTCTGGAACTAACTATGGCTACACCTTC
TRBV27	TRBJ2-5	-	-	CASSPRSTERSKETQYF	TGTGCCAGCAGTCCCCGATCTACAGAAAGATCCAAAGAGACCCAGTACTTC
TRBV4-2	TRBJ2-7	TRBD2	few	CASSQDASGGPIEQYF	TGTGCCAGCAGCCAAGACGCTAGCGGGGGGCCCATCGAGCAGTACTTC
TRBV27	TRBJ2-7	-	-	CASSLGAEEGTYEQYF	TGTGCCAGCAGTTTAGGGGCGGAGGAAGGGACCTACGAGCAGTACTTC
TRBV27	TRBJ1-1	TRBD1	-	CASTGGLREAFF	TGTGCCAGTACAGGGGGCCTGAGAGAAGCTTTCTTT
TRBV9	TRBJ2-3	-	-	CASSVSLQGTDTQYF	TGTGCCAGCAGCGTAAGTTTACAGGGTACAGATACGCAGTATTTT
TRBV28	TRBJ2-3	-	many	CASSPGGRDTDTQYF	TGTGCCAGCAGTCCCGGGGGGCGGGACACAGATACGCAGTATTTT
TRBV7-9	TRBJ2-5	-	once	CASSLSESWQTQYF	TGTGCCAGCAGCTTAAGCGAGTCCTGGCAGACCCAGTACTTC
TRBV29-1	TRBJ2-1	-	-	CSVGGDEQFF	TGCAGCGTTGGGGGTGATGAGCAGTTCTTC
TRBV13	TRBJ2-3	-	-	CASKYSDTQYF	TGTGCCAGCAAGTACTCGGATACGCAGTATTTT
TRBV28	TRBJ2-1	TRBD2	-	CASRQRTSGLYNEQFF	TGTGCCAGCAGACAGAGGACTAGCGGACTTTACAATGAGCAGTTCTTC
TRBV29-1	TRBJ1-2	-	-	CSVEDPTGTGYTF	TGCAGCGTTGAAGATCCTACAGGGACAGGCTACACCTTC
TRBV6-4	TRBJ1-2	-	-	CASSDSTHGSNYGYTF	TGTGCCAGCAGTGACTCGACTCACGGATCTAACTATGGCTACACCTTC
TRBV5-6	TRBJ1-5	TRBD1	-	CASSSAGGWNQPQHF	TGTGCCAGCAGCTCGGCAGGGGGTTGGAATCAGCCCCAGCATTTT